The next 15 T cell receptor beta chains were all read from a single sample in a study of blood T cell repertoires in COVID-19. Method: immunoSEQ multiplex PCR; TCRdb's copy keeps in-frame clones and lacks some. Among over 130,000 clones listed, over 80% were seen once. The sequencing sample was made of peripheral blood. The receptors were sampled from a woman of 80 years or more with acute or convalescent COVID-19.

This chain uses TRBV7-2 with TRBJ1-2; no firm D call. V lost 1 base and J lost 0, with 6 bases in between. The CDR3 contains 14 residues. Germline loops: CDR1 SGHTA, CDR2 FQGNSA. Here the CDR3 DNA reads TGTGCCAGCAGCTTAGGTTTAGCTAACTATGGCTACACCTTC. Its translation is CASSLGLANYGYTF. The full variable domain, with the rest looked up from reference TRBV7-2 and TRBJ1-2, is GAGVSQSPSNKVTEKGKDVELRCDPISGHTALYWYRQSLGQGLEFLIYFQGNSAPDKSGLPSDRFSAERTGGSVSTLTIQRTQQEDSAVYLCASSLGLANYGYTFGSGTRLTVV.

This chain links TRBV6-1 with TRBJ2-2, with TRBD1 as a possible D gene (5 bases). The V end was cut by 3 bases, the J end by 7 bases, with 9 bases between. Germline lookup yields CDR1 MNHNS and CDR2 SASEGT. CDR3 size: 13 residues. The CDR3 DNA reads as TGTGCCAGCAGTGACAGGGTTGGCGGGGAGCTGTTTTTT. Protein product: CASSDRVGGELFF.

The V gene is TRBV5-5, the J gene TRBJ2-5; 7 nucleotides agree with TRBD2. V lost 0 bases and J lost 5; bases outside the gene matches: 7. Germline assignment: CDR1 SGHKS and CDR2 YYEKEE (reference sequence). The CDR3 is made up of 15 amino acids. In nucleotides, the CDR3 is TGTGCCAGCAGCTTGGCGCCGGGGCGGGGGGAGACCCAGTACTTC. This encodes CASSLAPGRGETQYF.

The J gene is TRBJ1-2, the V gene TRBV9; 12 bases match TRBD1. Germline V lookup: CDR1 SGDLS, CDR2 YYNGEE. V shed 0 bases and J 2 bases; nucleotides not matched to a gene: 8. This CDR3 region has 18 residues. CDR3 nucleotide sequence: TGTGCCAGCAGCGTAGACTCCGGGACAGGGGGCCTGAACTATGGCTACACCTTC. It codes for CASSVDSGTGGLNYGYTF.

The gene calls are TRBV7-2 and TRBJ2-7; D gene ambiguous. Germline V CDR1 and CDR2: SGHTA, FQGNSA. This CDR3 region has 14 residues. The V and J ends lost 2 bases and 0 bases respectively, with 8 bases between them. The chain's CDR3 is CASSLLQNSYEQYF. CDR3 in DNA: TGTGCCAGCAGCTTATTACAGAACTCCTACGAGCAGTACTTC. Supplemented by reference TRBV7-2 and TRBJ2-7, the full variable domain reads GAGVSQSPSNKVTEKGKDVELRCDPISGHTALYWYRQSLGQGLEFLIYFQGNSAPDKSGLPSDRFSAERTGGSVSTLTIQRTQQEDSAVYLCASSLLQNSYEQYFGPGTRLTVT.

The chain joins TRBV20-1 to TRBJ1-1; a weak D match, TRBD1 (5 bases). V lost 3 bases, J lost 7 bases, and 15 bases lay in between. CDR1 and CDR2 (germline): DFQATT, SNEGSKA (reference sequence). The CDR3 is 13 amino acids. CDR3 amino acids: CSASRPERGEAFF. The CDR3 DNA reads TGCAGTGCTAGTAGGCCCGAAAGGGGTGAAGCTTTCTTT.

This sequence joins TRBV27 and TRBJ2-2; 7 bases map to TRBD1. CDR3 length: 16 residues. V gave up 6 bases and J gave up 4 bases; unmatched junction bases: 11. Germline CDR1 and CDR2: MNHEY and SMNVEV (reference sequence). The CDR3 DNA reads as TGTGCCAGCAGGCGACAGGGAGTAAGAGGCACCGGGGAGCTGTTTTTT. It yields the protein CASRRQGVRGTGELFF.

This clone was observed a single time. This rearrangement joins TRBV24-1 to TRBJ1-2; D is unresolved. Trimming removed 4 bases at V and 4 bases at J, with 6 bases between. The CDR3 has 12 residues. Germline V gives CDR1 KGHDR, CDR2 SFDVKD. CDR3 DNA: TGTGCCACCAGTGACTACGGCTATGGCTACACCTTC. Its translation is CATSDYGYGYTF.

J is TRBJ1-1 and V is TRBV5-5, with D maybe TRBD1 (5 bases). CDR3 length: 15 amino acids. From germline, CDR1 is SGHKS and CDR2 YYEKEE (reference sequence). V was shortened by 2 bases and J by 3 bases, with 14 bases between the two germline ends. CDR3 in amino acids: CASSFGSSGDTEAFF. CDR3 DNA sequence: TGTGCCAGCAGCTTTGGCTCCTCGGGGGACACTGAAGCTTTCTTT.

This clone was recorded a few times. V gene TRBV13 combines with J gene TRBJ1-2; 7 bases map to TRBD1. Germline loops: CDR1 PRHDT, CDR2 FYEKMQ (reference sequence). The V and J ends lost 5 bases and 3 bases, in that order; junction bases with no gene match: 6. The CDR3 totals 14 residues. CDR3 in amino acids: CASSPFRGDYGYTF. CDR3 DNA sequence: TGTGCCAGCAGCCCGTTCAGGGGGGACTATGGCTACACCTTC. Full variable domain (remainder filled in from reference TRBV13 and TRBJ1-2): AAGVIQSPRHLIKEKRETATLKCYPIPRHDTVYWYQQGPGQDPQFLISFYEKMQSDKGSIPDRFSAQQFSDYHSELNMSSLELGDSALYFCASSPFRGDYGYTFGSGTRLTVV.

This chain uses TRBV21-1 with TRBJ1-1; TRBD1 reflects the table's D call only, with no check against the DNA. TRBV21-1 is a recognized pseudogene. The CDR3 spans 12 residues. The CDR3 DNA reads TGTGCCAGAGTTTTCCGGACAGCCGGGGCTTTCTTT. Its protein is CARVFRTAGAFF.

V and J are TRBV6-5 and TRBJ1-2, with TRBD1 as a possible D gene (5 bases). The germline CDR1 and CDR2 sequences are MNHEY and SVGAGI. Trimming removed 5 bases at V and 6 bases at J, with 7 bases between. The CDR3 runs to 11 residues. The CDR3 here is CASSTTDGYTF. The CDR3, as DNA: TGTGCCAGCAGTACGACAGATGGCTACACCTTC.

The count of this clone is one. This chain uses TRBV5-1 with TRBJ1-1, with D perhaps matching TRBD1 (6 bases). Germline CDR1 and CDR2: SGHRS and YFSETQ. V was clipped by 0 bases and J by 0 bases, with 12 bases between them. This CDR3 is 16 amino acids long. The CDR3 nucleotides are TGCGCCAGCAGCTTGGTTGCAGGGGCCTTGAACACTGAAGCTTTCTTT. Protein: CASSLVAGALNTEAFF.

This clone showed up just once. The chain is built from TRBV7-3 and TRBJ2-3; D call uncertain. CDR1 SGHTA and CDR2 FQGTGA come from the germline V gene. CDR3 length: 13 residues. V was cut by 0 bases and J by 4 bases, with 5 bases left in between. CDR3 protein: CASSLTRSDTQYF. The CDR3 DNA is TGTGCCAGCAGCTTAACCCGGTCAGATACGCAGTATTTT.

This chain uses TRBV9 with TRBJ2-5; maybe TRBD1 (5 bases). CDR3 length: 15 residues. The V end lost 1 base, the J end lost 4 bases, and 14 bases lay between the germline ends. Germline V lookup: CDR1 SGDLS, CDR2 YYNGEE. The CDR3 DNA is TGTGCCAGCAGCGTATTCGGACACCGCGGAGAGACCCAGTACTTC. It codes for CASSVFGHRGETQYF.